A selection of T cell receptor beta chains follows, all from one sample in a study of blood T cell repertoires in COVID-19. Sequenced by immunoSEQ multiplex PCR; TCRdb stores in-frame clones only, minus some. The sample shows 99,000 or so clones, 88% of them seen only once. The sequenced material came from peripheral blood. These receptors were obtained from a man aged 50-59 years with COVID-19, enrolled during active disease. CDR3s include the opening cysteine and the closing phenylalanine or tryptophan. A D gene is named only where the DNA matches it firmly. The size of a clone is reported for some rows only, either as once, few or many, or as a class for expanded clones.

>TRBJ2-2|-|TRBV24-1|17|once
CATSDLKWPINTGELFF
TGTGCCACCAGTGATTTGAAGTGGCCAATTAACACCGGGGAGCTGTTTTTT
>TRBJ2-5|-|TRBV4-1|15|-
CASSPPREGGETQYF
TGCGCCAGCAGCCCCCCCAGGGAGGGGGGAGAGACCCAGTACTTC
>TRBJ2-7|TRBD2|TRBV27|15|-
CASSDNGGAFTEQYF
TGTGCCAGCAGCGATAACGGGGGGGCCTTTACCGAGCAGTACTTC
>TRBJ1-2|-|TRBV19|13|-
CASTMDSRYGYTF
TGTGCCAGTACCATGGACAGCCGCTATGGCTACACCTTC
>TRBJ1-6|TRBD1|TRBV5-5|13|many
CASSLTGESPLHF
TGTGCCAGCAGCTTGACAGGGGAATCACCCCTCCACTTT
>TRBJ1-1|-|TRBV10-3|14|-
CAIKGWQGNTEAFF
TGTGCCATCAAGGGGTGGCAGGGGAACACTGAAGCTTTCTTT
>TRBJ1-1|-|TRBV27|14|-
CASSLYTGNTEAFF
TGTGCCAGCAGTTTGTATACAGGGAACACTGAAGCTTTCTTT
>TRBJ1-1|-|TRBV29-1|11|-
CSVGGVREAFF
TGCAGCGTTGGCGGGGTGCGTGAAGCTTTCTTT
>TRBJ1-3|-|TRBV4-1|16|-
CASSPFGGFSGNTIYF
TGCGCCAGCAGCCCATTCGGGGGGTTCTCTGGAAACACCATATATTTT
>TRBJ1-2|-|TRBV7-2|13|-
CASSLARVSGYTF
TGTGCCAGCAGCTTAGCCAGGGTCAGTGGCTACACCTTC
>TRBJ1-2|-|TRBV12-5|12|-
CASGTDGYGYTF
TGTGCTAGTGGAACCGACGGGTATGGCTACACCTTC
>TRBJ2-2|-|TRBV7-3|13|-
CASSYLATGELFF
TGTGCCAGCAGCTACCTGGCCACCGGGGAGCTGTTTTTT
>TRBJ1-5|TRBD1|TRBV29-1|14|-
CSVATGASNQPQHF
TGCAGCGTAGCTACAGGGGCTAGCAATCAGCCCCAGCATTTT
>TRBJ1-1|TRBD1|TRBV29-1|10|-
CSVGQGEAFF
TGCAGCGTTGGACAGGGTGAAGCTTTCTTT
>TRBJ2-2|TRBD2|TRBV7-9|19|few
CASSSRGRAGLTNTGELFF
TGTGCCAGCAGCAGCCGGGGGAGGGCGGGCCTCACGAACACCGGGGAGCTGTTTTTT
>TRBJ1-3|TRBD1|TRBV5-1|16|few
CASRPDRAISGNTIYF
TGCGCCAGCAGGCCGGACAGGGCCATCTCTGGAAACACCATATATTTT
>TRBJ1-1|-|TRBV7-9|14|-
CASVLSRGNTEAFF
TGTGCCAGCGTGCTCTCACGGGGGAACACTGAAGCTTTCTTT
>TRBJ1-3|-|TRBV10-3|19|-
CATFTEGYVGGASGNTIYF
TGTGCCACGTTTACCGAGGGATATGTAGGGGGGGCCTCTGGAAACACCATATATTTT
>TRBJ2-1|-|TRBV30|16|-
CAWSRAGNVFNNEQFF
TGTGCCTGGAGTAGGGCAGGGAACGTCTTCAACAATGAGCAGTTCTTC
>TRBJ1-4|TRBD1|TRBV18|14|-
CASSYGQGGEKLFF
TGTGCCAGCTCATACGGACAGGGAGGCGAAAAACTGTTTTTT
>TRBJ2-7|-|TRBV6-1|15|-
CASSEDTSGAYEQYF
TGTGCCAGCAGTGAAGATACGAGCGGAGCCTACGAGCAGTACTTC
>TRBJ2-1|TRBD2|TRBV9|16|-
CASSVAGLADYNEQFF
TGTGCCAGCAGCGTAGCTGGACTAGCGGACTACAATGAGCAGTTCTTC
>TRBJ1-3|-|TRBV3-1/TRBV3-2|17|-
CASSQDTVQGYGNTIYF
TGTGCCAGCAGCCAAGATACTGTCCAGGGGTATGGAAACACCATATATTTT
>TRBJ1-2|-|TRBV7-8|15|-
CASSLAPTANYGYTF
TGTGCCAGCAGCTTAGCCCCCACAGCCAACTATGGCTACACCTTC
>TRBJ1-2|-|TRBV11-1|14|once
CASSFHRESFGYTF
TGTGCCAGCAGCTTCCACCGGGAAAGCTTTGGCTACACCTTC
>TRBJ1-6|-|TRBV2|14|-
CASSDDSGVSPLHF
TGTGCCAGCAGTGATGACAGTGGGGTTTCACCCCTCCACTTT
>TRBJ1-2|-|TRBV24-1|14|-
CATSDSGQPYGYTF
TGTGCCACCAGTGATTCTGGACAGCCCTATGGCTACACCTTC
>TRBJ2-5|-|TRBV2|16|-
CASSEAHGGSGETQYF
TGTGCCAGCAGTGAAGCGCACGGGGGAAGCGGGGAGACCCAGTACTTC
>TRBJ1-3|TRBD1|TRBV10-1|15|few
CASRLHRGSGNTIYF
TGCGCCAGCAGATTGCACAGGGGGTCTGGAAACACCATATATTTT
>TRBJ2-3|TRBD1|TRBV6-1|17|-
CASSGQGVNRPTDTQYF
TGTGCCAGCAGTGGACAGGGGGTGAACAGACCCACAGATACGCAGTATTTT
>TRBJ2-2|-|TRBV12-5|13|-
CASGSGNTGELFF
TGTGCTAGTGGGTCGGGGAACACCGGGGAGCTGTTTTTT